This T cell receptor (beta chain) is drawn from a study of early T cells in non-severe SARS-CoV-2 infection (dated by TCRdb to the early 2020s). About the study as a whole: Because TCR sequencing was done on bulk RNA from unsorted whole blood, the alpha and beta chains could not be paired. Paper-wide results and their limitations: VDJdb matching was skewed toward anti-spike CD8 responses and likely underestimated virus-specific expansions, missing private and CD4 specificities.

This clonotype was counted ten times or more. Its antigen specificity is not known. Base qualities were left out, and no much larger clone turns up one base away. Set within a cohort of healthcare workers in London, UK, this nested case-control study involved weekly PCR testing of nasopharyngeal swabs along with blood sampling. Healthcare workers were enrolled in the week of the UK lockdown, from 23 to 31 March 2020, and were followed every week for up to roughly 16 weeks. From cysteine to phenylalanine, the CDR3 is 17 amino acids long. The CDR3 DNA has 51 bases and is translated from base 1. The library came from 5' RACE. The instrument was a NextSeq 500. To correct for sequencing error and PCR bias, the TCR library protocol tagged individual cDNA molecules with unique molecular identifiers. Both TCR alpha and beta chains were sequenced, and tight co-correlation was observed between alpha and beta sequence abundances in each sample. In the paper's pipeline: Decombinator V4 was used to annotate TCR sequences for V gene, J gene and CDR3. TCRs were defined as expanded if a significant change between any two time points was detected under a Poisson model with p below 0.0001. TCR abundances were normalised to the total number of TCRs sequenced in each sample and reported as counts per million. MAIT TCRs were defined by TRAV1-2 paired with TRAJ12, TRAJ20 or TRAJ33, and iNKT TCRs by TRAV10 paired with TRAJ18. VDJdb, accessed on 1 November 2021, was searched for TCRs annotated for CMV, EBV and SARS-CoV-2, and TCRs annotated for more than one antigen were excluded. Starting from the raw public reads, TCRdb applied fastp trimming at Q25, assembled clones with MiXCR and retained in-frame beta chains. Duplicate CDR3 protein sequences are folded into a single record with the most common DNA and genes. The V and J calls follow TCRdb's processing rather than the paper's. For this sample the table gives about 97,000 distinct CDR3 sequences, of which approximately 11% were detected only once. Of the sample, 4.7% falls within the top ten clones.

The sequence joins TRBV21-1 to TRBJ2-1; the table names TRBD2, a call not compared with the DNA. TRBV21-1 is shown as a pseudogene. The receptor was derived from an adult who was a healthcare worker with PCR-confirmed SARS-CoV-2 infection or an uninfected control (not recorded which). Specimen: whole blood, collected at baseline. In nucleotides, the sequence is TGTGCCAGCAGTAAACGACTAGAGGCGGGCAGCTACAATGAGCAGTTCTTC. Translated, it gives CASSKRLEAGSYNEQFF.